The 20 T cell receptor beta chains in this list originate from one sample, sequenced in a study of shared clonotypes between healthy human individuals. Produced via immunoSEQ multiplex PCR; TCRdb's table is partial and in-frame only. This table has hundreds of thousands of clones, 76% appearing once. The sample consisted of PBMCs. The receptors originated from a woman between 40 and 50 years old in good health. Some clones in this sample may be carry-over from other donors' samples.

This sequence joins TRBV27 and TRBJ1-1; D call uncertain. CDR3 length: 13 amino acids. V lost 6 bases and J 5 bases, leaving 13 bases between the germline ends. Germline V gene data show CDR1 as MNHEY and CDR2 as SMNVEV (reference sequence). The CDR3 DNA reads as TGTGCCAGCAGCACCCGCGCGAGTACTGAAGCTTTCTTT. It translates to CASSTRASTEAFF.

V usage is TRBV4-1 and J usage is TRBJ2-1, with 10 nucleotides matching TRBD2. This CDR3 comprises 17 residues. V lost 0 bases and J lost 7; bases outside the gene matches: 9. The germline V gene has CDR1 MGHRA and CDR2 YSYEKL. In nucleotides, the CDR3 is TGCGCCAGCAGCCAAGATCGAGCGGGAGGGGTTTGGAATGAGCAGTTCTTC. Its protein is CASSQDRAGGVWNEQFF.

The CDR3, as DNA: TGTGCCTGGAGTGCAAATCATCCGCTAGCGGGAACCTACTACGAGCAGTACTTC. Amino acid sequence: CAWSANHPLAGTYYEQYF. This chain joins TRBV30 and TRBJ2-7, with 9 bases identical to TRBD2. There are 18 residues in the CDR3. The germline V gene encodes CDR1 GTSNPN and CDR2 SVGIG (reference sequence). J gave up 3 bases and V 1 base, and 16 bases lay outside the gene matches.

V gene TRBV2 combines with J gene TRBJ2-5, with 9 bases identical to TRBD2. CDR3 length: 15 residues. Trimming took 6 bases from V and 5 from J; bases not matched to a gene: 10. CDR1 and CDR2 (germline): SNHLY, FYNNEI. DNA of the CDR3: TGTGCCAGCAGCATAATAGCGGGAGCCGGGGAGACCCAGTACTTC. Its translation: CASSIIAGAGETQYF. Using reference TRBV2 and TRBJ2-5 for the parts outside the CDR3, the full variable domain is EPEVTQTPSHQVTQMGQEVILRCVPISNHLYFYWYRQILGQKVEFLVSFYNNEISEKSEIFDDQFSVERPDGSNFTLKIRSTKLEDSAMYFCASSIIAGAGETQYFGPGTRLLVL.

The chain carries TRBV18 and TRBJ2-3; 8 bases line up with TRBD1. Germline lookup yields CDR1 KGHSH and CDR2 LQKENI. The length of the CDR3 is 16 residues. Trimming at V came to 3 bases and at J to 5 bases, leaving 10 bases not matched to a gene. The CDR3 spells CASSPRQGNAQDTQYF. Here the CDR3 DNA reads TGTGCCAGCTCACCCCGACAGGGGAACGCGCAAGATACGCAGTATTTT. The full variable domain, completed using reference TRBV18 and TRBJ2-3, is NAGVMQNPRHLVRRRGQEARLRCSPMKGHSHVYWYRQLPEEGLKFMVYLQKENIIDESGMPKERFSAEFPKEGPSILRIQQVVRGDSAAYFCASSPRQGNAQDTQYFGPGTRLTVL.

The J gene is TRBJ2-5, the V gene TRBV5-4; possible D gene TRBD1, 6 bases. The CDR3 consists of 16 residues. CDR1 is SGHNT and CDR2 is YYREEE in the germline V gene (reference sequence). V shed 4 bases and J shed 2 bases, with 18 bases lying between them. The CDR3 reads CASSAAGQSGQETQYF. The CDR3 nucleotides read TGTGCCAGCAGCGCCGCAGGACAGTCGGGGCAAGAGACCCAGTACTTC.

The gene calls are TRBV15 and TRBJ2-7; 9 nucleotides align to TRBD1. Trimming took 1 base from V and 3 from J; bases not matched to a gene: 4. Germline values: CDR1 LNHNV, CDR2 YYDKDF (reference sequence). This CDR3 has 15 amino acids. The CDR3 region is CATSRAGTGHYEQYF. For the CDR3, the DNA is TGTGCCACCAGCAGAGCCGGGACAGGGCACTACGAGCAGTACTTC.

This clone was seen a few times. The chain uses TRBV28 and TRBJ2-7; 9 nucleotides match TRBD2. Germline V gives CDR1 MDHEN, CDR2 SYDVKM. V shed 5 bases and J 6 bases; nucleotides not matched to a gene: 11. This CDR3 comprises 15 residues. The CDR3 spells CASSPATLLAGEQYF. DNA for the CDR3: TGTGCCAGCAGTCCCGCGACCCTACTAGCGGGCGAGCAGTACTTC. The entire variable domain, with the rest obtained from reference TRBV28 and TRBJ2-7, is as follows: DVKVTQSSRYLVKRTGEKVFLECVQDMDHENMFWYRQDPGLGLRLIYFSYDVKMKEKGDIPEGYSVSREKKERFSLILESASTNQTSMYLCASSPATLLAGEQYFGPGTRLTVT.

V is TRBV7-9 and J is TRBJ2-4, with 10 bases that match TRBD1. The J segment lost 2 bases and the V segment lost 2 bases, leaving 12 bases of the junction unmatched. There are 19 residues in the CDR3. Germline V CDR1 and CDR2: SEHNR, FQNEAQ (reference sequence). As DNA, the CDR3 is TGTGCCAGCAGCTTAAGTTCCCCCGTGGACAGGGGGTCCAAAAACATTCAGTACTTC. Its protein is CASSLSSPVDRGSKNIQYF.

The rearrangement joins TRBV5-1 to TRBJ2-2; D could derive from TRBD1 or TRBD2 (5 bases each). The V end lost 2 bases, the J end lost 5 bases, and 16 bases lay between the germline ends. This CDR3 spans 16 amino acids. CDR1 and CDR2 (germline): SGHRS, YFSETQ. The CDR3 reads CASSFRDPIVTGELFF. The CDR3 DNA is TGCGCCAGCAGCTTCCGGGACCCCATCGTAACCGGGGAGCTGTTTTTT.

The V gene is TRBV9, the J gene TRBJ1-3; 7 bases match TRBD1. V trimming: 3 bases; J trimming: 4 bases; junction bases outside the gene matches: 7. CDR3 length: 15 amino acids. The germline V gene has CDR1 SGDLS and CDR2 YYNGEE. CDR3 in amino acids: CASSAETGAGNTIYF. The CDR3 DNA is TGTGCCAGCAGCGCGGAAACAGGGGCCGGAAACACCATATATTTT.

The J gene is TRBJ2-1, the V gene TRBV10-2; D is uncertain. CDR3 size: 13 residues. Looked up from germline, CDR1 is WSHSY and CDR2 is SAAADI. V was shortened by 7 bases and J by 6 bases, with 13 bases between the two germline ends. The CDR3 DNA sequence: TGCGCCAGCAACGGGCTCAATAGCAATGAGCAGTTCTTC. It codes for CASNGLNSNEQFF.

This clone was counted between two and nine times. V and J are TRBV28 and TRBJ2-7; no reliable D call. Trimming took off 6 bases at V and 0 bases at J, with 18 bases between the two ends. Germline V CDR1 and CDR2: MDHEN, SYDVKM. The CDR3 is 16 residues long. Here the CDR3 reads CASRLGPPQSSYEQYF. The CDR3 DNA reads as TGTGCCAGCAGGCTTGGACCGCCGCAGAGCTCCTACGAGCAGTACTTC. Full variable domain (missing parts from reference TRBV28 and TRBJ2-7): DVKVTQSSRYLVKRTGEKVFLECVQDMDHENMFWYRQDPGLGLRLIYFSYDVKMKEKGDIPEGYSVSREKKERFSLILESASTNQTSMYLCASRLGPPQSSYEQYFGPGTRLTVT.

J is TRBJ2-7 and V is TRBV5-1; the D is unclear. V lost 4 bases and J lost 3, with 17 bases in between. CDR3 size: 15 residues. Germline values: CDR1 SGHRS, CDR2 YFSETQ. CDR3 residues: CASSQPKDTYYEQYF. In nucleotides, the CDR3 is TGCGCCAGCAGCCAACCTAAGGATACGTACTACGAGCAGTACTTC.

The CDR3 loop is CATQAGTGGNYGYTF. CDR3 DNA: TGTGCCACCCAGGCCGGGACAGGGGGAAACTATGGCTACACCTTC. V and J are TRBV6-1 and TRBJ1-2; the match to TRBD1 covers 11 bases. CDR1 MNHNS and CDR2 SASEGT come from the germline V gene. This CDR3 region has 15 residues. Losses at the gene ends were 10 bases for V and 2 bases for J; bases not matched to a gene: 9.

This clone has just a few counts. This sequence may be a read error, since a much larger clone differs from it by one base. The CDR3 region is CASSWSMDLSRNTIYF. CDR3 sequence (DNA): TGTGCCAGCAGCTGGTCCATGGACCTGAGTCGAAACACCATATATTTT. The chain employs TRBV13 and TRBJ1-3; D call uncertain. This CDR3 region has 16 residues. The germline CDR1 and CDR2 sequences are PRHDT and FYEKMQ (reference sequence). V was shortened by 4 bases and J by 5 bases, with 18 bases between the two germline ends.

The chain links TRBV18 to TRBJ2-2; 13 bases fit TRBD2. This CDR3 contains 17 residues. In germline, CDR1 is KGHSH, CDR2 LQKENI. V shed 3 bases and J 2 bases; nucleotides not matched to a gene: 3. The CDR3 is CASSPGLAGANTGELFF. The CDR3 nucleotides are TGTGCCAGCTCACCCGGACTAGCGGGAGCAAACACCGGGGAGCTGTTTTTT.

This clone was seen just once. Mismatch with germline at one junction end may stem from a read error. The rearrangement links TRBV30 to TRBJ2-6; no firm D call. The length of the CDR3 is 15 residues. Germline V gene lookup returns CDR1 GTSNPN and CDR2 SVGIG (reference sequence). This CDR3 is CAWGVRASGANVLTF. DNA of the CDR3: TGTGCCTGGGGTGTACGAGCCTCTGGGGCCAACGTCCTGACTTTC.

This clone was picked up one time. V usage is TRBV10-3 and J usage is TRBJ2-3; TRBD2 aligns across 7 bases. V dropped 6 bases and J dropped 1; count of bases not matched to a gene: 4. From germline, CDR1 is ENHRY and CDR2 SYGVKD. The length of the CDR3 is 14 residues. The CDR3 region has the DNA TGTGCCATCAGCGCGGGAGAAGGCACAGATACGCAGTATTTT. It codes for CAISAGEGTDTQYF.

The sample holds many counts of this clone. The V gene is TRBV13, the J gene TRBJ2-5; 8 bases are a match to TRBD2. The trim removed 1 base at V and 5 bases at J, leaving 15 bases unmatched. From germline, CDR1 is PRHDT and CDR2 FYEKMQ (reference sequence). The CDR3 covers 18 residues. Written as DNA, the CDR3 is TGTGCCAGCAGCTTAGAAGGGCCGGGACTAGGTTTTCGGGAGACCCAGTACTTC. Its protein product is CASSLEGPGLGFRETQYF.